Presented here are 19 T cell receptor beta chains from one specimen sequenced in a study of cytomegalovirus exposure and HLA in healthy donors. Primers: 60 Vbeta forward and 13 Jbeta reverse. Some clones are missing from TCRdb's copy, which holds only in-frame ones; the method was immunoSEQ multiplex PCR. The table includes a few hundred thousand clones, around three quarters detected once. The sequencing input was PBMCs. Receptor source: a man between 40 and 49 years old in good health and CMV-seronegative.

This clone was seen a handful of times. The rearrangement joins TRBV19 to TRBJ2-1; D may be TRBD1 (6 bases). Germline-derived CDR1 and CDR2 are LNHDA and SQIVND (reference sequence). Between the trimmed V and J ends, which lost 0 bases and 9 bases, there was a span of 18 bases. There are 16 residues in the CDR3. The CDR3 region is CASSIDPPTGKTEQFF. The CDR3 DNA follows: TGTGCCAGTAGTATAGATCCACCTACAGGGAAAACTGAGCAGTTCTTC.

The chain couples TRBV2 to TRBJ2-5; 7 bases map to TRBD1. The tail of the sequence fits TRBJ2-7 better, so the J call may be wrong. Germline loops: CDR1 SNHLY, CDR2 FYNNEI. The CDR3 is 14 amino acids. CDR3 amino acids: CASSRQGQNSEQYF. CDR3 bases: TGTGCCAGCAGTAGACAGGGCCAGAATTCCGAGCAGTACTTC.

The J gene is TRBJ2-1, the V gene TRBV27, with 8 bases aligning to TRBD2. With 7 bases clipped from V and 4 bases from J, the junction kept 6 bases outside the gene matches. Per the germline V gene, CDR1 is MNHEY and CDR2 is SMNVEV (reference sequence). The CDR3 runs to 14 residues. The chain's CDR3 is CASTLAGSYNEQFF. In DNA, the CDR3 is TGTGCCAGCACCTTAGCGGGGTCTTACAATGAGCAGTTCTTC.

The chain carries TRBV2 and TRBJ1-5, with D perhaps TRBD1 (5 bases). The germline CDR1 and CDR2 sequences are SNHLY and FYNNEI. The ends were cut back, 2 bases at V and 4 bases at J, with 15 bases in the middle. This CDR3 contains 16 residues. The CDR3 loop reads CASSESLRVSNQPQHF. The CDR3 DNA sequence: TGTGCCAGCAGTGAATCGCTCAGGGTTTCAAATCAGCCCCAGCATTTT. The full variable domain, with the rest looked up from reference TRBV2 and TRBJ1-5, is EPEVTQTPSHQVTQMGQEVILRCVPISNHLYFYWYRQILGQKVEFLVSFYNNEISEKSEIFDDQFSVERPDGSNFTLKIRSTKLEDSAMYFCASSESLRVSNQPQHFGDGTRLSIL.

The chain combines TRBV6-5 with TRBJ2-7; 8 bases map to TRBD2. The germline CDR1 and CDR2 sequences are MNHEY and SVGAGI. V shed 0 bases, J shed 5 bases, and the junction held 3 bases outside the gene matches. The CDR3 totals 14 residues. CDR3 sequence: CASSYSAGAHEQYF. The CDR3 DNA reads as TGTGCCAGCAGTTACTCAGCGGGGGCCCACGAGCAGTACTTC.

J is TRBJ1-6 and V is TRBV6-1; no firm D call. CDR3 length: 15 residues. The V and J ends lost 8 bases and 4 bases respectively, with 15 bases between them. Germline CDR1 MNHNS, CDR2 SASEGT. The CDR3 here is CASGSIGDYNSPLHF. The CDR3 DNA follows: TGTGCCAGCGGATCAATAGGAGATTATAATTCACCCCTCCACTTT.

CDR3 region: CASSHIQENTEAFF. DNA of the CDR3: TGTGCCAGCAGCCACATACAGGAGAACACTGAAGCTTTCTTT. This rearrangement joins TRBV4-2 to TRBJ1-1; perhaps TRBD1 as D (5 bases). V lost 3 bases to trimming and J lost 1 base, with 9 bases between them. CDR1 is LGHNA, CDR2 YNFKEQ, per germline. The CDR3 sequence is 14 residues long.

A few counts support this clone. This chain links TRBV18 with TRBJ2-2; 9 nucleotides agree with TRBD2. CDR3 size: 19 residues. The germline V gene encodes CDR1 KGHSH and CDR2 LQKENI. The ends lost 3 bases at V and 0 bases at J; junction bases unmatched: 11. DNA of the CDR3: TGTGCCAGCTCACCCCGGTGGGTAGCGGGGGAAGCGAACACCGGGGAGCTGTTTTTT. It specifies CASSPRWVAGEANTGELFF.

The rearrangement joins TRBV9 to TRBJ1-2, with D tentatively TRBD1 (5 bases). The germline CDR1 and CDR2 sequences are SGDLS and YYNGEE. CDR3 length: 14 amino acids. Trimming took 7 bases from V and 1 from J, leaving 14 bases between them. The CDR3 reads CASGPNRLNYGYTF. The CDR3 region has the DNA TGTGCCAGCGGACCGAACAGGCTTAACTATGGCTACACCTTC.

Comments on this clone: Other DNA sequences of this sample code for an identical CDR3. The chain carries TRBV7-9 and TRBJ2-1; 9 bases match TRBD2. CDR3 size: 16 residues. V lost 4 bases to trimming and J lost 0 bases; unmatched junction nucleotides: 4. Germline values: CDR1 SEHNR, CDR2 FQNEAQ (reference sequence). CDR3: CASSSTSGSSYNEQFF. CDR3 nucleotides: TGTGCCAGCAGCTCGACTAGCGGAAGCTCCTACAATGAGCAGTTCTTC. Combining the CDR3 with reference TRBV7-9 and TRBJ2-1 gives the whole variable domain DTGVSQNPRHKITKRGQNVTFRCDPISEHNRLYWYRQTLGQGPEFLTYFQNEAQLEKSRLLSDRFSAERPKGSFSTLEIQRTEQGDSAMYLCASSSTSGSSYNEQFFGPGTRLTVL.

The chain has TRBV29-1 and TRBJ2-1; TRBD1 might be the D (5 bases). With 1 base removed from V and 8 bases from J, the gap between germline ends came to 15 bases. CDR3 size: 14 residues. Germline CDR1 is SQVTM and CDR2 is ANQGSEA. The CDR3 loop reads CSVEGREGAYEQFF. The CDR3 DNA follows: TGCAGCGTTGAAGGTAGGGAAGGGGCCTATGAGCAGTTCTTC.

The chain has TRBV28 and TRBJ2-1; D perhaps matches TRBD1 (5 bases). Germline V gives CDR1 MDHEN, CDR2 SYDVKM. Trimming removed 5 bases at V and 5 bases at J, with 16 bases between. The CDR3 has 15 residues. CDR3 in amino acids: CASSPNRVGDNEQFF. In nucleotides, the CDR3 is TGTGCCAGCAGTCCCAACCGGGTAGGGGACAATGAGCAGTTCTTC.

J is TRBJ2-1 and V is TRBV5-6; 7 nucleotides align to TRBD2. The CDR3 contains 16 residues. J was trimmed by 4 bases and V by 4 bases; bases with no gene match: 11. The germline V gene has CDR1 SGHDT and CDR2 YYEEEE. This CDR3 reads CASSIGRERAYNEQFF. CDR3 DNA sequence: TGTGCCAGCAGCATCGGGCGGGAGCGGGCATACAATGAGCAGTTCTTC.

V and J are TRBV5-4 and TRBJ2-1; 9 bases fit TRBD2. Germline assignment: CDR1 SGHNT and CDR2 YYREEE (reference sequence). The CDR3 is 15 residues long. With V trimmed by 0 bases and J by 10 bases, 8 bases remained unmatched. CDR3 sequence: CASSLVLAGAQEQFF. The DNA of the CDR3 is TGTGCCAGCAGCTTGGTACTAGCGGGTGCCCAAGAGCAGTTCTTC.

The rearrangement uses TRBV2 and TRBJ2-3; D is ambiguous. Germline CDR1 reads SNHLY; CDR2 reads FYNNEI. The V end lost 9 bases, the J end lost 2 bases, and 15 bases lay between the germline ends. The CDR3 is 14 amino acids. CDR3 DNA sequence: TGTGCCAGTAACACCAGAGGCTACACAGATACGCAGTATTTT. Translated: CASNTRGYTDTQYF.

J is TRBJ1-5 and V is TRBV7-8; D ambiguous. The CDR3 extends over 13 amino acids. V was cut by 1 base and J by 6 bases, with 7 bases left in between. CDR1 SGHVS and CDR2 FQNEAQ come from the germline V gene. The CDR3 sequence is CASSLDAGQPQHF. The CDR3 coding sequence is TGTGCCAGCAGCTTAGATGCCGGTCAGCCCCAGCATTTT.

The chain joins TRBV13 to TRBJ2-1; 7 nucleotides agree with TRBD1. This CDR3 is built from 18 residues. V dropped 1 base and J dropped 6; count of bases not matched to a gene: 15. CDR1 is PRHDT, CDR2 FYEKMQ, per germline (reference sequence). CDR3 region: CASSLAEGAPFTGNEQFF. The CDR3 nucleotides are TGTGCCAGCAGCTTAGCTGAGGGGGCCCCCTTCACCGGCAATGAGCAGTTCTTC.

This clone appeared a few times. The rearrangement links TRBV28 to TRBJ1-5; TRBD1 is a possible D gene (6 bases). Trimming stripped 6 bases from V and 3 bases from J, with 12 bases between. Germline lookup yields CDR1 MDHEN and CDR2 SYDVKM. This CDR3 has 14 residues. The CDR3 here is CASRTGQYNQPQHF. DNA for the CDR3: TGTGCCAGCAGAACTGGACAGTACAATCAGCCCCAGCATTTT. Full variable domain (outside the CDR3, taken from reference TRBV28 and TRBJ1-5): DVKVTQSSRYLVKRTGEKVFLECVQDMDHENMFWYRQDPGLGLRLIYFSYDVKMKEKGDIPEGYSVSREKKERFSLILESASTNQTSMYLCASRTGQYNQPQHFGDGTRLSIL.

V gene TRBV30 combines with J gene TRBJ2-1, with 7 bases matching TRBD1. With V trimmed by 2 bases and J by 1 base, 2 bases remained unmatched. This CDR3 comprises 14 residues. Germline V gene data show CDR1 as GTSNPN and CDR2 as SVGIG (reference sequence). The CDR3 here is CAWSTGESYNEQFF. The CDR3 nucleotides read TGTGCCTGGAGTACAGGGGAATCCTACAATGAGCAGTTCTTC.